One and the same sample provided the 25 T cell receptor beta chains below, sequenced in a study of T cell repertoires in aging, cancer and after chemotherapy. Peripheral blood genomic DNA, not sorted cells or RNA, was the template. Rearranged V-D-J TRB sequences were amplified with a mixed TRB-A/B primer pool. Each CDR3 protein gets one entry after TCRdb re-called the multiplex PCR reads with MiXCR. The sample holds some 9,700 distinct CDR3 sequences, more than 25% seen once. Sequenced input: blood. Receptor source: a human donor in good health.

As to this clonotype: Germline and junction disagree at one end, which may indicate a read error. This chain uses TRBV5-4 with TRBJ2-7; perhaps TRBD1 as D (6 bases). Germline V CDR1 and CDR2: SGHNT, YYREEE (reference sequence). The CDR3 contains 14 residues. For the CDR3, the DNA is TGCGCCAGCAGCCAAGGCCAGGGGTTCAACGAGCAGTACTTC. Its translation: CASSQGQGFNEQYF.

V usage is TRBV11-3 and J usage is TRBJ2-7; D may be TRBD2 (6 bases). The CDR3 has 15 amino acids. V lost 0 bases to trimming and J lost 4 bases, with 13 bases between them. CDR1 is SGHNT, CDR2 YENEEA, per germline. CDR3 sequence reads: CASSLDLANKYEQYF. Written as DNA, the CDR3 is TGTGCCAGCAGCTTAGATCTAGCGAACAAATACGAGCAGTACTTC.

The chain combines TRBV5-6 with TRBJ1-2; 8 nucleotides line up with TRBD1. The CDR3 has 15 residues. Trimming cost V 0 bases and J 5 bases; bases outside gene matches: 6. Germline-derived CDR1 and CDR2 are SGHDT and YYEEEE. The CDR3 spells CASSLVDRGKYGYTF. DNA of the CDR3: TGTGCCAGCAGCTTGGTCGACAGGGGTAAATATGGCTACACCTTC. Full variable domain (outside the CDR3, taken from reference TRBV5-6 and TRBJ1-2): DAGVTQSPTHLIKTRGQQVTLRCSPKSGHDTVSWYQQALGQGPQFIFQYYEEEERQRGNFPDRFSGHQFPNYSSELNVNALLLGDSALYLCASSLVDRGKYGYTFGSGTRLTVV.

Turning to this clonotype: This could be a read error, since a much larger clone is one nucleotide away. V usage is TRBV29-1 and J usage is TRBJ2-1; TRBD2 is a possible D gene (5 bases). V was cut by 3 bases and J by 2 bases, with 11 bases left in between. Germline-derived CDR1 and CDR2 are SQVTM and ANQGSEA. The CDR3 is 14 amino acids. CDR3 protein: CSVDRAGPYNEQFF. In DNA, the CDR3 is TGCAGCGTTGACCGGGCGGGCCCCTACAATGAGCAGTTCTTC.

This sequence joins TRBV7-2 and TRBJ2-7; TRBD2 is a possible D gene (7 bases). Per the germline V gene, CDR1 is SGHTA and CDR2 is FQGNSA. Trimming stripped 5 bases from V and 1 base from J, with 15 bases between. CDR3 length: 15 amino acids. The CDR3 protein is CASSLRGGPSYEQYF. CDR3 nucleotide sequence: TGTGCCAGCAGCCTGCGCGGGGGCCCTTCCTACGAGCAGTACTTC. Complete variable domain (other parts from reference TRBV7-2 and TRBJ2-7): GAGVSQSPSNKVTEKGKDVELRCDPISGHTALYWYRQSLGQGLEFLIYFQGNSAPDKSGLPSDRFSAERTGGSVSTLTIQRTQQEDSAVYLCASSLRGGPSYEQYFGPGTRLTVT.

The chain recombines TRBV24-1 with TRBJ1-1, with TRBD1 identical over 9 bases. The length of the CDR3 is 14 residues. Trimming cost V 4 bases and J 4 bases; bases outside gene matches: 3. Germline V gene data show CDR1 as KGHDR and CDR2 as SFDVKD. CDR3 DNA: TGTGCCACCAGTGACCCGGGACAGGGCACTGAAGCTTTCTTT. Amino acid sequence: CATSDPGQGTEAFF.

The J gene is TRBJ2-2, the V gene TRBV2, with D perhaps TRBD2 (5 bases). This CDR3 is built from 16 residues. Germline lookup yields CDR1 SNHLY and CDR2 FYNNEI. V was shortened by 6 bases and J by 5 bases, with 19 bases between the two germline ends. CDR3 loop: CASRDSLTHRTGELFF. Here the CDR3 DNA reads TGTGCCAGCAGGGACTCCCTAACCCATCGGACCGGGGAGCTGTTTTTT.

This clonotype was detected a few times. This chain connects TRBV4-2 to TRBJ2-7; maybe TRBD2 (7 bases). CDR1 LGHNA and CDR2 YNFKEQ come from the germline V gene. Between the trimmed V and J ends, which lost 0 bases and 2 bases, there was a span of 11 bases. The CDR3 has 15 residues. CDR3 DNA: TGTGCCAGCAGCCAAGATTTGCGGGGGCCCTACGAGCAGTACTTC. It specifies CASSQDLRGPYEQYF.

The chain is built from TRBV12-3 or TRBV12-4 and TRBJ2-7; either TRBD1 or TRBD2 may supply D (5 bases each). Trimming cost V 6 bases and J 7 bases, with 19 bases left between them. The CDR3 length is 14 residues. CDR3 region: CASSQLGAEREQYF. The CDR3, as DNA: TGTGCCAGCAGCCAACTCGGGGCGGAGAGAGAGCAGTACTTC.

In its sample, this clonotype ranks as medium-sized (0.01 to 0.1%). V is TRBV20-1 and J is TRBJ1-2, with TRBD1 as a possible D gene (6 bases). Germline loops: CDR1 DFQATT, CDR2 SNEGSKA (reference sequence). V was shortened by 0 bases and J by 2 bases, with 13 bases between the two germline ends. There are 15 residues in the CDR3. CDR3 DNA: TGCAGTGCTAGAGATGTGGCAGGGGTGAACTATGGCTACACCTTC. It specifies CSARDVAGVNYGYTF.

V and J are TRBV19 and TRBJ2-2, with D possibly being TRBD1 (5 bases). Trimming took off 7 bases at V and 2 bases at J, with 17 bases between the two ends. Germline V gene data show CDR1 as LNHDA and CDR2 as SQIVND (reference sequence). The CDR3 is 16 residues long. CDR3 sequence (DNA): TGTGCCAGTAAATTCGGCTGGGGCGGTAACACCGGGGAGCTGTTTTTT. Encoded protein: CASKFGWGGNTGELFF.

J is TRBJ2-5 and V is TRBV13; TRBD2 aligns across 11 bases. V lost 4 bases to trimming and J lost 5 bases; unmatched junction nucleotides: 9. The CDR3 runs 16 residues. The germline V gene encodes CDR1 PRHDT and CDR2 FYEKMQ (reference sequence). For the CDR3, the DNA is TGTGCCAGCAGCTGGGCGACCACTAGCGGGGGTGAGACCCAGTACTTC. As protein: CASSWATTSGGETQYF. The variable domain in full, with the rest retrieved from reference TRBV13 and TRBJ2-5, is AAGVIQSPRHLIKEKRETATLKCYPIPRHDTVYWYQQGPGQDPQFLISFYEKMQSDKGSIPDRFSAQQFSDYHSELNMSSLELGDSALYFCASSWATTSGGETQYFGPGTRLLVL.

CDR3 nucleotides: TGTGCCAGCAGCTTTATGTCGGGGGGGACCACAGATACGCAGTATTTT. Its translation is CASSFMSGGTTDTQYF. This rearrangement joins TRBV5-5 to TRBJ2-3, with 8 positions matching TRBD2. This CDR3 has 16 residues. J was trimmed by 2 bases and V by 2 bases; bases with no gene match: 7. The germline V gene encodes CDR1 SGHKS and CDR2 YYEKEE (reference sequence). The full variable domain, with the rest looked up from reference TRBV5-5 and TRBJ2-3, is DAGVTQSPTHLIKTRGQQVTLRCSPISGHKSVSWYQQVLGQGPQFIFQYYEKEERGRGNFPDRFSARQFPNYSSELNVNALLLGDSALYLCASSFMSGGTTDTQYFGPGTRLTVL.

This clonotype is medium-sized (0.01 to 0.1%) in the sample. The gene calls are TRBV11-3 and TRBJ2-7; 8 bases match TRBD2. V was clipped by 5 bases and J by 6 bases; unmatched bases: 9. This CDR3 spans 14 amino acids. Germline CDR1 is SGHNT and CDR2 is YENEEA. Here the CDR3 reads CASSPRGLDREQYF. For the CDR3, the DNA is TGTGCCAGCAGCCCAAGGGGACTAGATCGCGAGCAGTACTTC.

The chain combines TRBV5-6 with TRBJ1-6; D unclear. Looked up from germline, CDR1 is SGHDT and CDR2 is YYEEEE. The CDR3 contains 14 residues. Trimming removed 3 bases at V and 7 bases at J, with 11 bases between. CDR3 loop: CASSWGAQNSPLHF. The CDR3 DNA follows: TGTGCCAGCAGCTGGGGAGCGCAAAATTCACCCCTCCACTTT.

This sequence joins TRBV6-5 and TRBJ1-1, with D possibly being TRBD1 (6 bases). V lost 6 bases, J lost 6 bases, and 20 bases lay in between. The CDR3 runs to 15 residues. Germline V gene lookup returns CDR1 MNHEY and CDR2 SVGAGI. CDR3 in amino acids: CASSDPGHFSPEAFF. Here the CDR3 DNA reads TGTGCCAGCAGCGATCCGGGACACTTCTCCCCTGAAGCTTTCTTT.

This clonotype was seen a few times. V is TRBV30 and J is TRBJ1-1; 7 bases are shared with TRBD1. Germline CDR1 is GTSNPN and CDR2 is SVGIG (reference sequence). The CDR3 has 13 residues. V was clipped by 5 bases and J by 6 bases; unmatched bases: 9. CDR3 region: CAWDGHRGAEAFF. The DNA for the CDR3 is TGTGCCTGGGACGGACACAGGGGCGCTGAAGCTTTCTTT. The whole variable domain, remainder taken from reference TRBV30 and TRBJ1-1, is SQTIHQWPATLVQPVGSPLSLECTVEGTSNPNLYWYRQAAGRGLQLLFYSVGIGQISSEVPQNLSASRPQDRQFILSSKKLLLSDSGFYLCAWDGHRGAEAFFGQGTRLTVV.

Within the sample, this clonotype is medium-sized. This sequence joins TRBV15 and TRBJ2-3; TRBD2 agrees at 7 bases. Germline loops: CDR1 LNHNV, CDR2 YYDKDF (reference sequence). The CDR3 loop spans 14 amino acids. V trimming: 1 base; J trimming: 5 bases; junction bases outside the gene matches: 3. The CDR3 sequence is CATSRVREIDTQYF. CDR3 nucleotides: TGTGCCACCAGCAGAGTGCGGGAGATAGATACGCAGTATTTT.

V usage is TRBV11-1 and J usage is TRBJ2-3; weak D call: TRBD1 (5 bases). Trimming shortened V by 1 base and J by 1 base, and 9 bases separated the two germline ends. Germline CDR1 is SGHAT and CDR2 is FQDESV (reference sequence). The CDR3 is 15 residues long. CDR3 amino acids: CASSLVRVRTDTQYF. DNA of the CDR3: TGTGCCAGCAGCTTAGTCAGGGTTCGCACAGATACGCAGTATTTT.

This clonotype was observed a few times. V gene TRBV5-1 combines with J gene TRBJ2-4, with D possibly matching TRBD2 (6 bases). This CDR3 contains 19 residues. Trimming stripped 4 bases from V and 0 bases from J, with 23 bases between. Per germline, CDR1 SGHRS and CDR2 YFSETQ. The CDR3 DNA reads as TGCGCCAGCAGCCCCGTCGAAGGTAGCGGCAGCCTAGCCAAAAACATTCAGTACTTC. Amino acid sequence: CASSPVEGSGSLAKNIQYF.

This clonotype was seen a few times. The chain's CDR3 is CAWGKLQETQYF. The CDR3 DNA reads as TGTGCCTGGGGGAAATTACAAGAGACCCAGTACTTC. V and J are TRBV30 and TRBJ2-5; unclear D gene. CDR1 and CDR2 (germline): GTSNPN, SVGIG (reference sequence). Deletions cut 5 bases from V and 2 bases from J, with 9 bases between. The CDR3 consists of 12 residues.

The V and J genes are TRBV6-1 and TRBJ1-3; possibly TRBD1 for D (6 bases). Germline values: CDR1 MNHNS, CDR2 SASEGT. V was cut by 5 bases and J by 0 bases, with 17 bases left in between. The CDR3 runs to 17 residues. CDR3 in DNA: TGTGCCAGCAGTTCCCAGGGGTTTGGCATCTCTGGAAACACCATATATTTT. Encoded protein: CASSSQGFGISGNTIYF.

This clonotype was observed a handful of times. Here the CDR3 reads CASSYYRGNSPLHF. In DNA form, the CDR3 reads TGTGCCAGCAGTTACTACAGGGGGAATTCACCCCTCCACTTT. This chain links TRBV6-5 with TRBJ1-6; 8 bases match TRBD1. Germline V gives CDR1 MNHEY, CDR2 SVGAGI. This CDR3 is built from 14 residues. The V segment lost 1 base and the J segment 7 bases; nucleotides outside the gene matches: 0.

This clonotype was seen a handful of times. V and J are TRBV19 and TRBJ1-4; 7 nucleotides match TRBD1. Germline CDR1 LNHDA, CDR2 SQIVND (reference sequence). V lost 6 bases to trimming and J lost 3 bases; unmatched junction nucleotides: 4. This CDR3 is 14 amino acids long. Written as DNA, the CDR3 is TGTGCCAGTAGCCAGGGGGTTGCTAATGAAAAACTGTTTTTT. Protein product: CASSQGVANEKLFF.

A few counts support this clonotype. The chain joins TRBV19 to TRBJ2-3; TRBD2 matches 10 bases. Germline trimming cut 6 bases from V and 2 bases from J; bases unmatched to any gene: 5. The CDR3 loop spans 15 amino acids. Germline loops: CDR1 LNHDA, CDR2 SQIVND (reference sequence). The CDR3: CASSPGTSVTDTQYF. CDR3 nucleotides: TGTGCCAGTAGCCCCGGGACTAGCGTCACAGATACGCAGTATTTT.